The next 4 T cell receptor beta chains were all read from a single sample in a study of T cell clonality in common variable immunodeficiency. Sequencing was performed with immunoSEQ multiplex PCR; in TCRdb, only in-frame clones are kept and a portion is missing. The sample offers tens of thousands of clones and no singletons, the top ten holding around 0.8%. The sample consisted of peripheral blood mononuclear cells. The origin of the receptors is a person between 18 and 75 years old in good health.

This clone occurred a few times. The read halts 3 residues ahead of the CDR3 end, with the missing end drawn from the germline J gene. The V and J genes are TRBV13 and TRBJ1-6; D is possibly TRBD1 (5 bases). The CDR3 contains 16 residues. V lost 1 base, J lost 4 bases, and 11 bases lay in between. Looked up from germline, CDR1 is PRHDT and CDR2 is FYEKMQ (reference sequence). The CDR3 bases that were read are TGTGCCAGCAGCTTAGAGCAGAGGGGATATAATTCACCC. Its protein is CASSLEQRGYNSP. The full CDR3 protein is CASSLEQRGYNSPLHF.

This clone was counted a few times. The read falls 3 residues short of the CDR3 end, and the missing part is taken from the germline J gene. The J gene is TRBJ1-2, the V gene TRBV19; D uncertain. Germline CDR1 LNHDA, CDR2 SQIVND (reference sequence). The CDR3 sequence is 15 residues long. Here the CDR3 reads CASRPGLAGVYDYTF. The CDR3 DNA, read in part, is TGTGCCAGCCGACCCGGACTAGCGGGAGTATACGAC.

This clone came up many times. Coverage ceases 3 residues before the CDR3 finishes, and the germline J gene fills in the end. The rearrangement uses TRBV5-4 and TRBJ2-5; 7 bases match TRBD1. Germline-derived CDR1 and CDR2 are SGHNT and YYREEE (reference sequence). J lost 6 bases, V lost 4 bases, and 12 bases had no gene match. The CDR3 has 15 residues. The DNA read from the CDR3 is TGTGCCAGCAGCACCGCGACAGGGACGGCGAAGACC. Protein sequence: CASSTATGTAKT. The whole CDR3 sequence is CASSTATGTAKTQYF. Based on the CDR3 plus reference TRBV5-4 and TRBJ2-5, the full variable domain is ETGVTQSPTHLIKTRGQQVTLRCSSQSGHNTVSWYQQALGQGPQFIFQYYREEENGRGNFPPRFSGLQFPNYSSELNVNALELDDSALYLCASSTATGTAKTQYFGPGTRLLVL.

This clone was seen many times. The observed sequence ends 3 residues before the CDR3 terminus, with the missing tail filled in from the germline J gene. The genes are TRBV29-1 and TRBJ2-7; TRBD2 agrees at 13 bases. CDR1 and CDR2 from the germline V gene are SQVTM and ANQGSEA. V dropped 7 bases and J dropped 0; count of bases not matched to a gene: 15. The CDR3 length is 18 residues. CDR3 DNA (partial): TGCAGCGGGGCGGGGGGATTACTAGCGGGAGGGTCCTCCTACGAG. It translates to CSGAGGLLAGGSSYE. The complete CDR3 sequence is CSGAGGLLAGGSSYEQYF.